Described below is a single T cell receptor (beta chain) sequence and its context. Its antigen is not identified. The data derive from a study of CD8+ T cells in alopecia areata. The treatment was: oral pan-JAK inhibitor, 5-10 mg twice daily. Sequencing templates came from extracted RNA that was reverse transcribed into cDNA. TCRdb's copy holds only in-frame clones and misses some; the assay was immunoSEQ multiplex PCR. Counted here are 130,000 or so clones, about 88% occurring once; the ten biggest clones make up roughly 13%. Study results and limitations: Unlike in mice, where it was clearer, TCR sharing across patients was less clear, possibly HLA-related.

The receptor was isolated from a human donor with alopecia areata. The sequences come from CD8+ T cells sorted from blood, collected at week 4, from a patient treated with tofacitinib.

As DNA, the CDR3 is TGCAGCGTTGAAGAGCTAGAGAGGGGTTTCAATGAGCAGTTCTTC. The encoded protein is CSVEELERGFNEQFF. The chain recombines TRBV29-1 with TRBJ2-1; D could derive from TRBD1 or TRBD2 (5 bases each). Germline CDR1 reads SQVTM; CDR2 reads ANQGSEA. Trimming cost V 0 bases and J 6 bases, with 15 bases left between them. This CDR3 is built from 15 residues.